This T cell receptor beta chain was profiled in a study of response to subunit inactivated influenza vaccine. General observations from the study: New T cells are recruited in small numbers by each seasonal influenza vaccination, according to the authors' suggestion.

Notes on this clonotype: Its antigen is currently unknown.

MiXCR, run by TCRdb on the RT-PCR reads, gives a single entry per CDR3 protein. The sample includes a few hundred thousand distinct CDR3 sequences, roughly 9.7% seen only once; the top ten take more than 10%. Per germline, CDR1 LGHDT and CDR2 YNNKEL (reference sequence). The V and J ends lost 7 bases and 8 bases respectively, with 17 bases between them. CDR3 length equals 13 residues. This sequence joins TRBV3-1 and TRBJ1-2, with D maybe TRBD1 (6 bases). The sample was PBMCs from blood, taken about 40 days after vaccination. The source of this sequence is a man aged 45-65 years who received an inactivated influenza vaccine. CDR3 sequence: CASTEGGGAGYTF. CDR3 DNA sequence: TGTGCCAGCACCGAAGGGGGGGGCGCCGGCTACACCTTC.